The present TCR beta chain was sequenced within a study of OX40 agonist ivuxolimab in advanced cancers. The overall study: Patients were infused with ivuxolimab every 2 weeks at 0.01 to 10 mg/kg. The study's findings and limits: At 0.1 to 3.0 mg/kg, CD4+ and CD8+ blood T cells expanded clonally by week 6. Undetermined was the antigen specificity of the expanded peripheral T cells. Partial responders at 0.1-3.0 mg/kg had among the lowest clonal expansion.

As concerns this clone: Its antigen is unidentified.

Assay: immunoSEQ multiplex PCR; the TCRdb copy retains only in-frame clones and omits some. The sample records about 70,000 clones, about 81% being singletons. The CDR3 is 15 residues long. With 4 bases removed from V and 7 bases from J, the gap between germline ends came to 19 bases. From germline, CDR1 is SGHDN and CDR2 FVKESK. The sample was CD4+ or CD8+ T cells sorted from blood, taken in a trial of the OX40 agonist ivuxolimab. This receptor was obtained from an adult with an advanced solid tumor such as melanoma, head and neck, liver or kidney cancer. This chain connects TRBV14 to TRBJ1-1; D is possibly TRBD1 (5 bases). Written as DNA, the CDR3 is TGTGCCAGCAGCCCGCCGGGGATGGGGCTGGTTGAAGCTTTCTTT. It translates to CASSPPGMGLVEAFF.